This TCR beta chain stems from a study of Ad26.COV2.S vaccination and SARS-CoV-2 variants. Looking at the study overall: Of the COV1001 trial arms, the Ad26.COV2.S arm included the donor. Into the muscle, Ad26.COV2.S was dosed once or twice, 56 days apart. Study results and limitations: People who got the vaccine had more spike-specific TCR breadth than people who got placebo.

Treatment denoted: around 19 received Ad26.COV2.S at low or high dose, single or two shots; a few received placebo; per-sample allocation not given. The samples date from day 63 after the first vaccine or placebo injection. Boston provided a donor who was an adult aged 18-55 years. The CDR3 loop spans 16 amino acids. CDR1 is SGHNT, CDR2 YYREEE, per germline (reference sequence). Trimming removed 0 bases from V and 2 bases from J; junction bases left unmatched: 5. Using immunoSEQ multiplex PCR, the repertoire was profiled, and TCRdb retains in-frame clones only, with some absent. The sample records about 350,000 clones, around 90% being singletons. Concerning this clone: As yet, its antigen is unknown.

Material: peripheral blood, obtained in a trial of Ad26.COV2.S vaccine versus placebo. V gene TRBV5-4 combines with J gene TRBJ2-5; 9 bases align to TRBD1. This clonotype originated in a person between 18 and 60 years old who received the Ad26.COV2.S COVID-19 vaccine or a placebo. This CDR3 reads CASSLDGTGPQETQYF. The CDR3 coding sequence is TGTGCCAGCAGCTTGGACGGGACAGGGCCACAAGAGACCCAGTACTTC.